This T cell receptor beta chain was retrieved from a study of human T cells and chemical hapten exposure. The overall study: It was small differences in pooled library volume that mainly caused per-sample TCR yields to vary. Study-wide findings and caveats: TCRs exceeding a frequency of 1 in 1000 stayed unchanged under DPC sensitization.

This clonotype was found a few times. What it binds is unknown. This CDR3 has 16 amino acids. The trim removed 3 bases at V and 0 bases at J, leaving 5 bases unmatched. CDR1 MGHDK and CDR2 SYGVNS come from the germline V gene. Unique molecular identifiers were attached to individual cDNA molecules within the library. Authors' processing steps: Counting gave a median of around 90,000 TCRs per sample, with values ranging from 23,224 to 690,600. In TCRdb, the 5' RACE reads were re-called with MiXCR into one record per CDR3 protein. TCRdb assigned the V and J calls; the authors' analysis was not used. This table holds about 80,000 distinct CDR3 sequences, 15% to 20% found once. Total RNA was extracted from unfractionated whole blood.

The chain joins TRBV25-1 to TRBJ1-1; 9 nucleotides agree with TRBD1. This clonotype was obtained from a female donor in good health. The CDR3 coding sequence is TGTGCCAGCAGTGAGTTCGGACAGGGGCTGAACACTGAAGCTTTCTTT. Its protein product is CASSEFGQGLNTEAFF.